Listed below are T cell receptor beta chains from one sample, sequenced in a study of blood T cell repertoires in COVID-19. The repertoire was sequenced with immunoSEQ multiplex PCR; TCRdb's copy has only in-frame clones and lacks some. Counted here are roughly 200,000 clones, roughly 91% occurring once; the ten biggest clones make up under 6.5%. Input material: peripheral blood. These receptors all come from a man aged 40-49 years with active or convalescent COVID-19. Both conserved end residues are part of each CDR3. D genes are given only for firm matches. Clone size is stated in some rows and not others, as once, few, many or a class when expanded.

abundance: .
j_gene: TRBJ2-5
v_gene: TRBV9
d_gene: .
CDR3nt: TGTGCCAGCAGCGTAGGGGCAGTCCAAGAGACCCAGTACTTC
CDR3aa: CASSVGAVQETQYF

abundance: .
j_gene: TRBJ1-6
v_gene: TRBV5-1
d_gene: TRBD1
CDR3nt: TGCGCCAGCAGCTTGCGTAATGACAGGGGGAACCCAGCTAGTTCACCCCTCCACTTT
CDR3aa: CASSLRNDRGNPASSPLHF

abundance: few
j_gene: TRBJ2-3
v_gene: TRBV21-1
d_gene: .
CDR3nt: TGTGCCAGCAGCAAAGACGTCTTCCCAGCCAAGGGGCGAGATACGCAGTATTTT
CDR3aa: CASSKDVFPAKGRDTQYF

abundance: .
j_gene: TRBJ1-3
v_gene: TRBV25-1
d_gene: TRBD1
CDR3nt: TGTGCCAGCAGAAGACAGGGGGAAGGAAACACCATATATTTT
CDR3aa: CASRRQGEGNTIYF

abundance: .
j_gene: TRBJ1-1
v_gene: TRBV6-5
d_gene: .
CDR3nt: TGTGCCATTGGGACATCGACTGAAGCTTTCTTT
CDR3aa: CAIGTSTEAFF

abundance: .
j_gene: TRBJ2-1
v_gene: TRBV28
d_gene: .
CDR3nt: TGTGCCAGCAGTCCCTCTACCGGTGTTGGCGGCAATGAGCAGTTCTTC
CDR3aa: CASSPSTGVGGNEQFF

abundance: .
j_gene: TRBJ1-1
v_gene: TRBV11-3
d_gene: TRBD1
CDR3nt: TGTGCCAGCAGCTCCCGACAGGGAAACACTGAAGCTTTCTTT
CDR3aa: CASSSRQGNTEAFF

abundance: once
j_gene: TRBJ2-1
v_gene: TRBV18
d_gene: TRBD1
CDR3nt: TGTGCCAGCTCGGGGTCCGAGACAGGGCGAAGCAATGAGCAGTTCTTC
CDR3aa: CASSGSETGRSNEQFF

abundance: .
j_gene: TRBJ2-1
v_gene: TRBV28
d_gene: .
CDR3nt: TGTGCCAGCAGTTCGTTAGCGGTCTACAATGAGCAGTTCTTC
CDR3aa: CASSSLAVYNEQFF

abundance: .
j_gene: TRBJ1-2
v_gene: TRBV19
d_gene: TRBD1
CDR3nt: TGTGCCAGTAGTATAACCGGGACAGTGGGCTACACCTTC
CDR3aa: CASSITGTVGYTF

abundance: once
j_gene: TRBJ1-2
v_gene: TRBV6-5
d_gene: TRBD1
CDR3nt: TGTGCCAGCAGAGGACAGGGAAGGTACTATGGCTACACCTTC
CDR3aa: CASRGQGRYYGYTF

abundance: .
j_gene: TRBJ2-1
v_gene: TRBV5-1
d_gene: TRBD1
CDR3nt: TGCGCCAGCAGCCAGACAGGGGGGTCCAATGAGCAGTTCTTC
CDR3aa: CASSQTGGSNEQFF

abundance: .
j_gene: TRBJ1-4
v_gene: TRBV12-5
d_gene: TRBD1
CDR3nt: TGTGCTAGTGGCGGACAGGGGGAGGCCGAAAAACTGTTTTTT
CDR3aa: CASGGQGEAEKLFF

abundance: .
j_gene: TRBJ1-6
v_gene: TRBV29-1
d_gene: .
CDR3nt: TGCAGCGTCCGGGACTCACAATTCTCACCCCTCCACTTT
CDR3aa: CSVRDSQFSPLHF

abundance: once
j_gene: TRBJ2-7
v_gene: TRBV19
d_gene: TRBD2
CDR3nt: TGTGCCAGTAGTATCGAGGAGGGAGGGCCTGGGGAGCAGTACTTC
CDR3aa: CASSIEEGGPGEQYF

abundance: .
j_gene: TRBJ2-4
v_gene: TRBV3-1/TRBV3-2
d_gene: .
CDR3nt: TGTGCCAGCAGCCTCCTGGCGGGGCGGATTCAGTACTTC
CDR3aa: CASSLLAGRIQYF

abundance: .
j_gene: TRBJ1-3
v_gene: TRBV7-8
d_gene: .
CDR3nt: TGTGCCAGCAGCTTAGATTTTGCAGGGCAGAGAAACACCATATATTTT
CDR3aa: CASSLDFAGQRNTIYF

abundance: .
j_gene: TRBJ2-3
v_gene: TRBV18
d_gene: .
CDR3nt: TGTGCCAGCTCACCTGGACAGCAATTCACAGATACGCAGTATTTT
CDR3aa: CASSPGQQFTDTQYF

abundance: once
j_gene: TRBJ2-2
v_gene: TRBV19
d_gene: .
CDR3nt: TGTGCCATTTTGGCCAGGCCGAACACCGGGGAGCTGTTTTTT
CDR3aa: CAILARPNTGELFF

abundance: .
j_gene: TRBJ1-2
v_gene: TRBV28
d_gene: TRBD1
CDR3nt: TGTGCCAGCCTGAAGGGACAGGGGGTGATCTATGGCTACACCTTC
CDR3aa: CASLKGQGVIYGYTF

abundance: .
j_gene: TRBJ1-1
v_gene: TRBV20-1
d_gene: .
CDR3nt: TGCAGTGCTAGTCTTCGGGGATTGGGAGAAGCTTTCTTT
CDR3aa: CSASLRGLGEAFF

abundance: .
j_gene: TRBJ2-7
v_gene: TRBV5-1
d_gene: TRBD1
CDR3nt: TGCGCCAGCAGTTCTAACACAGGGGGTTACGAGCAGTACTTC
CDR3aa: CASSSNTGGYEQYF

abundance: once
j_gene: TRBJ2-1
v_gene: TRBV28
d_gene: TRBD1
CDR3nt: TGTGCCAGCAGTCTAGCTCCCCCCGGGACAGGTTACAATGAGCAGTTCTTC
CDR3aa: CASSLAPPGTGYNEQFF

abundance: .
j_gene: TRBJ1-1
v_gene: TRBV11-2
d_gene: .
CDR3nt: TGTGCCAGCAGCTTAGTGCTGGGGGGTGAAGCTTTCTTT
CDR3aa: CASSLVLGGEAFF

abundance: .
j_gene: TRBJ2-5
v_gene: TRBV7-2
d_gene: .
CDR3nt: TGTGCCAGCAGCCCACAGGGTGGGGAAGAGACCCAGTACTTC
CDR3aa: CASSPQGGEETQYF

abundance: .
j_gene: TRBJ2-3
v_gene: TRBV15
d_gene: .
CDR3nt: TGTGCCACAAAAACGGGGACAACCACAGATACGCAGTATTTT
CDR3aa: CATKTGTTTDTQYF

abundance: few
j_gene: TRBJ1-5
v_gene: TRBV20-1
d_gene: .
CDR3nt: TGCAGTGCTAGCGCGGGTGATTTT
CDR3aa: CSASAGDF

abundance: .
j_gene: TRBJ1-6
v_gene: TRBV7-2
d_gene: .
CDR3nt: TGTGCCAGCAGCACGCCGGACAGCTACTATAATTCACCCCTCCACTTT
CDR3aa: CASSTPDSYYNSPLHF

abundance: .
j_gene: TRBJ1-5
v_gene: TRBV24-1
d_gene: TRBD1
CDR3nt: TGTGCCACCAGTGAACGACAGGGCGGTCAGCCCCAGCATTTT
CDR3aa: CATSERQGGQPQHF

abundance: .
j_gene: TRBJ2-1
v_gene: TRBV4-2
d_gene: .
CDR3nt: TGTGCCAGCAGCCAAGAGGACTCCCGGGATTCCTACAATGAGCAGTTCTTC
CDR3aa: CASSQEDSRDSYNEQFF

abundance: .
j_gene: TRBJ1-1
v_gene: TRBV27
d_gene: TRBD1
CDR3nt: TGTGCCAGCAGTCAACCAACAGGGGTCGGAAACACTGAAGCTTTCTTT
CDR3aa: CASSQPTGVGNTEAFF

abundance: once
j_gene: TRBJ2-2
v_gene: TRBV19
d_gene: TRBD1
CDR3nt: TGTGCCAGTAGTATAGAGGGGAGGACAGGGGGGGCCGGGGAGCTGTTTTTT
CDR3aa: CASSIEGRTGGAGELFF

abundance: .
j_gene: TRBJ2-4
v_gene: TRBV6-5
d_gene: TRBD1
CDR3nt: TGTGCCAGCAGTTCGGGACAGCTTCCAAACATTCAGTACTTC
CDR3aa: CASSSGQLPNIQYF

abundance: few
j_gene: TRBJ2-7
v_gene: TRBV11-2
d_gene: TRBD1
CDR3nt: TGTGCCAGCAGCTTACACAGGGGGCTAGCCTACGAGCAGTACTTC
CDR3aa: CASSLHRGLAYEQYF

abundance: .
j_gene: TRBJ1-5
v_gene: TRBV9
d_gene: .
CDR3nt: TGTGCCAGCAGCGTAGCAGGGGACAATCAGCCCCAGCATTTT
CDR3aa: CASSVAGDNQPQHF

abundance: .
j_gene: TRBJ2-7
v_gene: TRBV6-5
d_gene: TRBD1
CDR3nt: TGTGCCAGCAGCGGGACAGCCTACGAGCAGTACTTC
CDR3aa: CASSGTAYEQYF

abundance: once
j_gene: TRBJ1-2
v_gene: TRBV9
d_gene: .
CDR3nt: TGTGCCAGCATAAGCTCGGAGACAGCGGGGCATGGCTACACCTTC
CDR3aa: CASISSETAGHGYTF

abundance: .
j_gene: TRBJ2-5
v_gene: TRBV21-1
d_gene: .
CDR3nt: TGTGCCAGCAGCAAGGGACAGATAGTACAAGAGACCCAGTACTTC
CDR3aa: CASSKGQIVQETQYF

abundance: few
j_gene: TRBJ1-6
v_gene: TRBV7-9
d_gene: .
CDR3nt: TGTGCCTGCAGGGAGAGGGGGCCCCTCCACTTT
CDR3aa: CACRERGPLHF

abundance: .
j_gene: TRBJ1-2
v_gene: TRBV19
d_gene: .
CDR3nt: TGTGCCAGTAGTATGAGGGCAGGTACTAACTATGGCTACACCTTC
CDR3aa: CASSMRAGTNYGYTF

abundance: .
j_gene: TRBJ2-1
v_gene: TRBV27
d_gene: TRBD2
CDR3nt: TGTGCCAGCAGTCTAACCCTCAGCGGGGGGGGGAATGAGCAGTTCTTC
CDR3aa: CASSLTLSGGGNEQFF

abundance: once
j_gene: TRBJ1-3
v_gene: TRBV30
d_gene: .
CDR3nt: TGTGCCTGGAGTGTCGGTCTGTGGAACACCATATATTTT
CDR3aa: CAWSVGLWNTIYF

abundance: .
j_gene: TRBJ2-5
v_gene: TRBV6-5
d_gene: TRBD2
CDR3nt: TGTGCCAGCAGTTCCTGGACTAGCGGGGGAGAGACCCAGTACTTC
CDR3aa: CASSSWTSGGETQYF

abundance: .
j_gene: TRBJ2-7
v_gene: TRBV28
d_gene: TRBD1
CDR3nt: TGTGCCAGCAGCCTTCTCGGGACAGGGGGGAACGAGCAGTACTTC
CDR3aa: CASSLLGTGGNEQYF

abundance: .
j_gene: TRBJ1-1
v_gene: TRBV6-1
d_gene: .
CDR3nt: TGTGCCAGCAGTGAAGAATTATCGCAGGGCGCTTTCTTT
CDR3aa: CASSEELSQGAFF

abundance: .
j_gene: TRBJ1-6
v_gene: TRBV4-3
d_gene: .
CDR3nt: TGCGCCAGCAGCCAAGATTCCGGGGGAAGGACACCCCTCCACTTT
CDR3aa: CASSQDSGGRTPLHF

abundance: once
j_gene: TRBJ2-3
v_gene: TRBV5-8
d_gene: .
CDR3nt: TGTGCCAGCAGCTGGCGTGGCGGCTCGGGGACAGATACGCAGTATTTT
CDR3aa: CASSWRGGSGTDTQYF

abundance: .
j_gene: TRBJ2-5
v_gene: TRBV28
d_gene: .
CDR3nt: TGTGCCAGCAGTTCCGCGGGGGAGACCCAGTACTTC
CDR3aa: CASSSAGETQYF

abundance: .
j_gene: TRBJ1-6
v_gene: TRBV4-3
d_gene: .
CDR3nt: TGCGCCAGCAGCCAAGACGCAACCTGGCCACCCCTCCACTTT
CDR3aa: CASSQDATWPPLHF

abundance: .
j_gene: TRBJ1-4
v_gene: TRBV7-9
d_gene: .
CDR3nt: TGTGCCAGCAGCCTTACGACAGAATATAATGAAAAACTGTTTTTT
CDR3aa: CASSLTTEYNEKLFF

abundance: .
j_gene: TRBJ2-1
v_gene: TRBV7-9
d_gene: TRBD2
CDR3nt: TGTGCCAGCAGCTTAGCGGCGGGGGATGAGCAGTTCTTC
CDR3aa: CASSLAAGDEQFF

abundance: .
j_gene: TRBJ2-1
v_gene: TRBV19
d_gene: TRBD2
CDR3nt: TGTGCCAGTAGTATTGCAACTAGCGGGGTATTAAACTCCTACAATGAGCAGTTCTTC
CDR3aa: CASSIATSGVLNSYNEQFF

abundance: .
j_gene: TRBJ1-3
v_gene: TRBV5-1
d_gene: .
CDR3nt: TGCGCCAGCAGCCCCACCATCCCGGGTTCCGGAAACACCATATATTTT
CDR3aa: CASSPTIPGSGNTIYF

abundance: .
j_gene: TRBJ1-6
v_gene: TRBV12-5
d_gene: .
CDR3nt: TGTGCTAGTGGTTTGGCCCAGAATTCACCCCTCCACTTT
CDR3aa: CASGLAQNSPLHF

abundance: .
j_gene: TRBJ2-1
v_gene: TRBV19
d_gene: .
CDR3nt: TGTGCCAGTAGTAGGGCCAGTTACAATGAGCAGTTCTTC
CDR3aa: CASSRASYNEQFF

abundance: .
j_gene: TRBJ1-3
v_gene: TRBV9
d_gene: .
CDR3nt: TGTGCCAGCAGCGGGGGAGTGGGCTACTCTGGAAACACCATATATTTT
CDR3aa: CASSGGVGYSGNTIYF

abundance: .
j_gene: TRBJ2-3
v_gene: TRBV11-3
d_gene: .
CDR3nt: TGTGCCAGCAGCTCCCAATCAGATACGCAGTATTTT
CDR3aa: CASSSQSDTQYF